What follows are 10 T cell receptor beta chains derived from one specimen sequenced in a study of neurological immune-mediated disorders. TCRdb recomputed calls from the 5' RACE reads with MiXCR, one row per CDR3 protein. The sample contains under 60,000 distinct CDR3 sequences, approximately 6.2% of which appear only once. Sequenced sample: CD4+ T cells from blood. The source of these receptors is a woman younger than 35 with multiple sclerosis.

Many counts were recorded for this clonotype. The J gene is TRBJ2-2, the V gene TRBV6-5, with 7 bases identical to TRBD1. Germline CDR1 is MNHEY and CDR2 is SVGAGI. The CDR3 is 16 amino acids. Losses at the gene ends were 5 bases for V and 4 bases for J; bases not matched to a gene: 10. CDR3 sequence reads: CASSRGDRVGTGELFF. DNA of the CDR3: TGTGCCAGCAGTAGGGGAGACAGGGTCGGCACCGGGGAGCTGTTTTTT.

This clonotype has ten or more counts. The chain carries TRBV18 and TRBJ2-5, with D tentatively TRBD1 or TRBD2 (6 bases each). The germline V gene encodes CDR1 KGHSH and CDR2 LQKENI. Trimming took 2 bases from V and 0 from J, leaving 10 bases between them. The CDR3 runs 15 residues. DNA of the CDR3: TGTGCCAGCTCACCATTACGGGGGCACCAAGAGACCCAGTACTTC. Protein product: CASSPLRGHQETQYF.

This clonotype was recorded many times. The chain recombines TRBV15 with TRBJ1-2; 7 positions match TRBD1. CDR3 length equals 12 residues. CDR1 and CDR2 (germline): LNHNV, YYDKDF (reference sequence). V shed 4 bases, J shed 10 bases, and the junction held 6 bases outside the gene matches. The CDR3 loop is CATSKQTGFYTF. The DNA for the CDR3 is TGTGCCACCAGCAAGCAGACAGGGTTCTACACCTTC. Together with reference TRBV15 and TRBJ1-2, the CDR3 gives the full variable domain: DAMVIQNPRYQVTQFGKPVTLSCSQTLNHNVMYWYQQKSSQAPKLLFHYYDKDFNNEADTPDNFQSRRPNTSFCFLDIRSPGLGDTAMYLCATSKQTGFYTFGSGTRLTVV.

This clonotype was detected many times. The chain has TRBV11-2 and TRBJ2-7; D not resolved. The CDR3 has 15 residues. V was trimmed by 4 bases and J by 0 bases, leaving 13 bases between them. Germline assignment: CDR1 SGHAT and CDR2 FQNNGV. CDR3 nucleotides: TGTGCCAGCAGCTACAGCTACTTTAGCTCCTACGAGCAGTACTTC. Protein: CASSYSYFSSYEQYF.

This clonotype was observed many times. This rearrangement joins TRBV14 to TRBJ1-2; D might be TRBD1 (5 bases). The germline gives CDR1 SGHDN, CDR2 FVKESK. Trimming stripped 1 base from V and 3 bases from J, with 9 bases between. This CDR3 is built from 14 residues. The CDR3 DNA reads TGTGCCAGCAGCCAAGGGAGACAGCACTATGGCTACACCTTC. This encodes CASSQGRQHYGYTF.

This clonotype has ten or more counts. The chain employs TRBV5-6 and TRBJ2-1, with D perhaps given as TRBD1 or TRBD2 (5 bases each). The CDR3 length is 13 residues. The germline V gene encodes CDR1 SGHDT and CDR2 YYEEEE. V was shortened by 0 bases and J by 12 bases, with 13 bases between the two germline ends. CDR3 amino acids: CASSLAGTGSQFF. CDR3 DNA sequence: TGTGCCAGCAGCTTGGCCGGGACGGGGTCGCAGTTCTTC.

This clonotype has at least ten counts. The rearrangement links TRBV5-1 to TRBJ2-2; D is unresolved. The CDR3 loop spans 15 amino acids. Germline CDR1 reads SGHRS; CDR2 reads YFSETQ. V gave up 1 base and J gave up 2 bases, with 9 bases separating them. The CDR3 protein is CASSLSRSNTGELFF. As DNA, the CDR3 is TGCGCCAGCAGCTTGAGCAGATCCAACACCGGGGAGCTGTTTTTT.

This clonotype was found many times. The chain is built from TRBV6-5 and TRBJ1-5, with 9 bases fitting TRBD1. The trim removed 5 bases at V and 3 bases at J, leaving 5 bases unmatched. In germline, CDR1 is MNHEY, CDR2 SVGAGI. The CDR3 sequence is 15 residues long. The CDR3 protein is CASSADRGYNQPQHF. The CDR3 DNA reads TGTGCCAGCAGTGCCGACAGGGGGTACAATCAGCCCCAGCATTTT.

This clonotype was observed at least ten times. V gene TRBV20-1 combines with J gene TRBJ1-5; 8 bases align to TRBD1. The V gene's germline CDR1 is DFQATT and CDR2 SNEGSKA (reference sequence). V was pared by 4 bases and J by 2 bases, with 4 bases of the junction left unmatched. The CDR3 extends over 14 amino acids. The CDR3: CSATDRGGNQPQHF. DNA of the CDR3: TGCAGTGCTACAGACAGGGGAGGCAATCAGCCCCAGCATTTT.

The chain employs TRBV6-5 and TRBJ1-2, with 7 bases aligning to TRBD1. The V gene end was trimmed by 5 bases and the J gene end by 4 bases; junction bases not matched to a gene: 19. Germline lookup yields CDR1 MNHEY and CDR2 SVGAGI. The CDR3 runs 18 residues. CDR3 in amino acids: CASSLLSTSGGTIYGYTF. The DNA for the CDR3 is TGTGCCAGCAGTCTCCTCTCTACCTCAGGGGGGACCATCTATGGCTACACCTTC.